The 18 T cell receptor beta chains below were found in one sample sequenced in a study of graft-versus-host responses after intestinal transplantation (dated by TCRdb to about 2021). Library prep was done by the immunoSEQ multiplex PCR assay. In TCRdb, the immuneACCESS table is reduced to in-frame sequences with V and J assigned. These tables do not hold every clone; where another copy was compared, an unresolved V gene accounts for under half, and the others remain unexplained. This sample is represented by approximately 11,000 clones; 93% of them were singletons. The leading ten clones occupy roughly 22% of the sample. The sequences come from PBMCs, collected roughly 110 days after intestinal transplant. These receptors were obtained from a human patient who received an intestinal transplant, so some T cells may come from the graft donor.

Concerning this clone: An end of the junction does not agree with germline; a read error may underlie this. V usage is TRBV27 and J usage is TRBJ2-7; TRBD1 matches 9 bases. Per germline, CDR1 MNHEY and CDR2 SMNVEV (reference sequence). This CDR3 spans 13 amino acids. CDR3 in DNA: TGTGCCAGCAGACAAACAGCCGGGACAGGGACTTTCTTC. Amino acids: CASRQTAGTGTFF.

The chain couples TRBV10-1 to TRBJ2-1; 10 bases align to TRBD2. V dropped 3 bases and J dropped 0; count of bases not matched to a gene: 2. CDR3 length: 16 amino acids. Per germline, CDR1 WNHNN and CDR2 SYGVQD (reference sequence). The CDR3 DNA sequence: TGCGCCAGCAGTGAATCTAGCGGGAGCTCCTACAATGAGCAGTTCTTC. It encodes CASSESSGSSYNEQFF.

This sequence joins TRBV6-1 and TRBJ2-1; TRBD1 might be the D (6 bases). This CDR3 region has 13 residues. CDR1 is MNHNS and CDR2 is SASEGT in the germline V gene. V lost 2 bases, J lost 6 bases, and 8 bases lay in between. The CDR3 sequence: CASSEPRGNEQFF. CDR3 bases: TGTGCCAGCAGTGAACCCAGGGGCAATGAGCAGTTCTTC.

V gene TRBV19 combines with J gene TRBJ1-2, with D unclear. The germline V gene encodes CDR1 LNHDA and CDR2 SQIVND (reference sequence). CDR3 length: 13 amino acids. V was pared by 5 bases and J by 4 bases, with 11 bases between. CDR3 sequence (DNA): TGTGCCAGTAGTCTCGGACGGTCCTATGGCTACACCTTC. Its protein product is CASSLGRSYGYTF.

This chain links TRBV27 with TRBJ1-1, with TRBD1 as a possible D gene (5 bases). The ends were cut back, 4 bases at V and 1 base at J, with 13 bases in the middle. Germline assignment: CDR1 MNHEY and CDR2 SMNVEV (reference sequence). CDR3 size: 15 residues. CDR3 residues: CASSYPQGKNTEAFF. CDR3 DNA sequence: TGTGCCAGCAGTTACCCTCAGGGTAAGAACACTGAAGCTTTCTTT.

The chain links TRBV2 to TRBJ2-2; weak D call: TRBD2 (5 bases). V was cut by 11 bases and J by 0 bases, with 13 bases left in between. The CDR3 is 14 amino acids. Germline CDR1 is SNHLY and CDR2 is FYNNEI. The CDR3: CAVSGSPNTGELFF. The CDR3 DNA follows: TGTGCCGTCTCGGGATCCCCGAACACCGGGGAGCTGTTTTTT. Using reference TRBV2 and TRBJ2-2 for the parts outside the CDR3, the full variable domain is EPEVTQTPSHQVTQMGQEVILRCVPISNHLYFYWYRQILGQKVEFLVSFYNNEISEKSEIFDDQFSVERPDGSNFTLKIRSTKLEDSAMYFCAVSGSPNTGELFFGEGSRLTVL.

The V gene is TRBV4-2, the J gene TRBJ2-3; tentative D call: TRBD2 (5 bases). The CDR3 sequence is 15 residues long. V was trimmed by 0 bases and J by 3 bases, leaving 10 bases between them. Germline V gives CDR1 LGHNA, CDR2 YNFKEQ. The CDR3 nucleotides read TGTGCCAGCAGCCAAGACCCCTTAGCGACAGATACGCAGTATTTT. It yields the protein CASSQDPLATDTQYF.

The CDR3 DNA follows: TGTGCCAGCAGACCCACAGGGATGGATGGCTACACCTTC. Residues: CASRPTGMDGYTF. The chain carries TRBV6-5 and TRBJ1-2, with a possible D match to TRBD1 (6 bases). Trimming took 6 bases from V and 6 from J, leaving 14 bases between them. The CDR3 totals 13 residues. Germline CDR1 is MNHEY and CDR2 is SVGAGI.

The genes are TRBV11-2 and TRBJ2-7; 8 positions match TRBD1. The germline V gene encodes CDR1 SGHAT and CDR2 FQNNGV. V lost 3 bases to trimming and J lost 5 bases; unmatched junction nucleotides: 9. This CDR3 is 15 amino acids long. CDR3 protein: CASSLGAGGIDEQYF. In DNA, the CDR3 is TGTGCCAGCAGCTTGGGGGCAGGGGGCATCGACGAGCAGTACTTC.

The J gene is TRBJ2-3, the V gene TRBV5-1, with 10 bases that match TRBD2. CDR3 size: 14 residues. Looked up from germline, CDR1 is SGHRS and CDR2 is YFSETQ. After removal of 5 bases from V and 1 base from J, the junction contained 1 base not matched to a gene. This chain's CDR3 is CASSLAGGTDTQYF. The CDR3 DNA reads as TGCGCCAGCAGTCTAGCGGGGGGCACAGATACGCAGTATTTT.

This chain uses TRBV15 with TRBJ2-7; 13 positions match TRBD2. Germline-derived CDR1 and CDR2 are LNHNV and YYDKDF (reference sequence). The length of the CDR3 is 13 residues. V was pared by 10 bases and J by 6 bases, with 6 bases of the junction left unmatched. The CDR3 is CASAGTSGTEQYF. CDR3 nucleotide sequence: TGTGCCAGCGCCGGGACTAGCGGGACCGAGCAGTACTTC.

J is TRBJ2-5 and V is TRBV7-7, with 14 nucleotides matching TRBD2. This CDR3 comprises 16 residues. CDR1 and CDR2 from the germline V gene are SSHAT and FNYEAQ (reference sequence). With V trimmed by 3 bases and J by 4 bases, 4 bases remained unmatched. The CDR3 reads CASSLGTSGSSETQYF. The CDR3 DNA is TGTGCCAGCAGCTTGGGGACTAGCGGGAGTTCAGAGACCCAGTACTTC.

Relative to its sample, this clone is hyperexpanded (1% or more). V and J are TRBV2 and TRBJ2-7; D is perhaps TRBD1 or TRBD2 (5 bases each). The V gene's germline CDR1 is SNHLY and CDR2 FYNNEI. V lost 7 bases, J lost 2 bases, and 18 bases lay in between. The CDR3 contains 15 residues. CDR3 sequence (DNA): TGTGCCAGCACCCCTATACGTGGGACCCCCTACGAGCAGTACTTC. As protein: CASTPIRGTPYEQYF.

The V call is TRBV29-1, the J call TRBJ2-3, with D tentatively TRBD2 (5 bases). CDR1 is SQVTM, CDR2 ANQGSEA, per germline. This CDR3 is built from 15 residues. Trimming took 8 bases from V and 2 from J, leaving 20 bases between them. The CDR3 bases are TGCAGCCCCCCCAGGCCTAGCCGACACACAGATACGCAGTATTTT. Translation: CSPPRPSRHTDTQYF.

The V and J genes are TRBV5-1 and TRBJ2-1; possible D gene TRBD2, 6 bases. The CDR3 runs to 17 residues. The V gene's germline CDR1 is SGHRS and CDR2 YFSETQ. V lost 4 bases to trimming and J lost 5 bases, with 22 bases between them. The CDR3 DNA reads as TGCGCCAGCAGCGGATCGCGGGACGACTGGCCCAACAATGAGCAGTTCTTC. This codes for CASSGSRDDWPNNEQFF.

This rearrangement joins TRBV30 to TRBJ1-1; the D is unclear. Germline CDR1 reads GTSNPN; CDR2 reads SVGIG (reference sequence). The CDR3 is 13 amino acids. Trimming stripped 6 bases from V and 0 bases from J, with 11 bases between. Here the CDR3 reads CACATLLNTEAFF. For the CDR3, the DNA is TGTGCCTGTGCGACCCTGTTGAACACTGAAGCTTTCTTT.

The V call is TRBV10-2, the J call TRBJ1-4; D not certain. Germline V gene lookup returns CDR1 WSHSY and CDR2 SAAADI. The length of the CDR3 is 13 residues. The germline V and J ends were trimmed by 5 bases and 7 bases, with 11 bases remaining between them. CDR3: CASSYLSGEKLFF. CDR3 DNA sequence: TGCGCCAGCAGTTACCTTTCGGGTGAAAAACTGTTTTTT.

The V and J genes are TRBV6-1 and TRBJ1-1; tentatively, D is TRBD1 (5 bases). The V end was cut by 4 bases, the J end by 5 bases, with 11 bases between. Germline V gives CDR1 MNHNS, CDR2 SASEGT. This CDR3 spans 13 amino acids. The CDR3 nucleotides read TGTGCCAGCAGTGCCCAGTGGGGGACTGAAGCTTTCTTT. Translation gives CASSAQWGTEAFF.